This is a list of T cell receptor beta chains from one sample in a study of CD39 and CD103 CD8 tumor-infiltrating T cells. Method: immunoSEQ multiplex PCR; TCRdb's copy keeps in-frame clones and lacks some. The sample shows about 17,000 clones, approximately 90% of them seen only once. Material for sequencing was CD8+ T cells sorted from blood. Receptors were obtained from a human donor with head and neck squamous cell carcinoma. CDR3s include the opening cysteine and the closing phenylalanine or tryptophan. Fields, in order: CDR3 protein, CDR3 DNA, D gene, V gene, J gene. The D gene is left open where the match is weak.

cdr3_aa: CASSPSGTIYEQYF
cdr3_nt: TGTGCCAGCAGCCCTAGCGGGACCATCTACGAGCAGTACTTC
d_call: TRBD2
v_call: TRBV27
j_call: TRBJ2-7

cdr3_aa: CSAWKWETQYF
cdr3_nt: TGCAGCGCCTGGAAATGGGAGACCCAGTACTTC
d_call: -
v_call: TRBV29-1
j_call: TRBJ2-5

cdr3_aa: CASSGTGYQETQYF
cdr3_nt: TGTGCCAGCAGTGGTACAGGGTACCAAGAGACCCAGTACTTC
d_call: -
v_call: TRBV2
j_call: TRBJ2-5

cdr3_aa: CASSRPGQPQHF
cdr3_nt: TGTGCCAGCAGTCGCCCGGGTCAGCCCCAGCATTTT
d_call: -
v_call: TRBV6-5
j_call: TRBJ1-5

cdr3_aa: CASGAWAPLHF
cdr3_nt: TGTGCCAGCGGAGCCTGGGCACCCCTCCACTTT
d_call: -
v_call: TRBV2
j_call: TRBJ1-6

cdr3_aa: CASSEYGGDNSPLHF
cdr3_nt: TGTGCCAGCAGTGAATATGGGGGGGATAATTCACCCCTCCACTTT
d_call: -
v_call: TRBV28
j_call: TRBJ1-6

cdr3_aa: CASRSALGLSNQPQHF
cdr3_nt: TGTGCCAGCAGATCCGCTTTAGGGTTGAGCAATCAGCCCCAGCATTTT
d_call: -
v_call: TRBV7-6
j_call: TRBJ1-5

cdr3_aa: CASSDTWGTTSPNEQFF
cdr3_nt: TGTGCCAGCAGTGATACGTGGGGGACCACCTCCCCCAATGAGCAGTTCTTC
d_call: -
v_call: TRBV6-1
j_call: TRBJ2-1

cdr3_aa: CASSLVGGGPNTGELFF
cdr3_nt: TGTGCCAGCAGTTTGGTTGGGGGGGGGCCGAACACCGGGGAGCTGTTTTTT
d_call: -
v_call: TRBV28
j_call: TRBJ2-2

cdr3_aa: CASSLVGATF
cdr3_nt: TGTGCCAGCAGCTTGGTTGGAGCCACTTTC
d_call: -
v_call: TRBV5-8
j_call: TRBJ1-2

cdr3_aa: CASSVDWGLDYGYTF
cdr3_nt: TGTGCCAGCAGCGTAGATTGGGGGTTGGACTATGGCTACACCTTC
d_call: -
v_call: TRBV9
j_call: TRBJ1-2

cdr3_aa: CASSVGQDYGYTF
cdr3_nt: TGTGCCAGCAGCGTAGGCCAGGACTATGGCTACACCTTC
d_call: -
v_call: TRBV9
j_call: TRBJ1-2

cdr3_aa: CATSAFPYEQYF
cdr3_nt: TGTGCCACCAGCGCGTTCCCCTACGAGCAGTACTTC
d_call: -
v_call: TRBV15
j_call: TRBJ2-7

cdr3_aa: CASSLGAWNQPQHF
cdr3_nt: TGTGCCAGCAGCTTAGGGGCTTGGAATCAGCCCCAGCATTTT
d_call: -
v_call: TRBV11-2
j_call: TRBJ1-5

cdr3_aa: CASSIGAGSSYNSPLHF
cdr3_nt: TGTGCCAGTAGTATAGGTGCAGGGAGCTCCTATAATTCACCCCTCCACTTT
d_call: -
v_call: TRBV19
j_call: TRBJ1-6

cdr3_aa: CASTPRETYGYTF
cdr3_nt: TGTGCCAGCACCCCACGGGAGACATATGGCTACACCTTC
d_call: -
v_call: TRBV28
j_call: TRBJ1-2